This T cell receptor beta chain derives from a study of post-analysis software for immune sequencing data. Study as a whole: Several disease courses (relapsing-remitting, secondary progressive and progressive-relapsing) of multiple sclerosis were included. Study-level results: TRBV5-6, TRBV5-1 and TRBV20-1 were among several TRBV segments more frequent in patients than controls. Same-batch preparations were strongly co-clustered by F measure. Significantly lower normalized Chao1 diversity was found in patients with multiple sclerosis relative to controls.

Trimming pared 6 bases from V and 8 bases from J, leaving 14 bases between. The CDR3 sequence is 13 residues long. Germline assignment: CDR1 SNHLY and CDR2 FYNNEI. This clonotype was observed a handful of times. The target antigen is unknown. Researchers reported that TCR beta cDNA libraries carried unique molecular identifiers. Researchers reported approximately 480,000 cDNA molecules coming from roughly 1 to 10 million T cells. TCRdb independently ran MiXCR on the PCR reads; one entry per CDR3 protein. The sample has some 700,000 distinct CDR3 sequences; more than 50% are singletons. Sequenced material: blood. This TCR came from a girl aged 2-10 years with multiple sclerosis. The V call is TRBV2, the J call TRBJ2-1; D possibly corresponds to TRBD2 (5 bases). CDR3 sequence: CASSGELGDEQFF. CDR3 bases: TGTGCCAGCAGCGGTGAACTAGGTGATGAGCAGTTCTTC.